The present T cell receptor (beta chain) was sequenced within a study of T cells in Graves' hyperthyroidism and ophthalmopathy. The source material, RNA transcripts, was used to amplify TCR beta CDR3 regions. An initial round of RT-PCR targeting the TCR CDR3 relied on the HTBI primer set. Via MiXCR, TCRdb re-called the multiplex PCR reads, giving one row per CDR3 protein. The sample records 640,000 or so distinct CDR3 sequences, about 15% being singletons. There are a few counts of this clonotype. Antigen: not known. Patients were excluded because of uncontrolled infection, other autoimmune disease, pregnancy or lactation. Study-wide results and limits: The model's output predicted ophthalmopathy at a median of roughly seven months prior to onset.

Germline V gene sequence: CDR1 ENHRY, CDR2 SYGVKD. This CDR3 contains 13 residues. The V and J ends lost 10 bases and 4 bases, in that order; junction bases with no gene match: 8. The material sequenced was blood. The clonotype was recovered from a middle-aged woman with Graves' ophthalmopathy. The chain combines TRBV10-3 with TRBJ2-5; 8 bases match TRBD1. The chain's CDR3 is CATQGAPAETQYF. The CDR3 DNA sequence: TGTGCCACCCAGGGGGCCCCGGCAGAGACCCAGTACTTC.